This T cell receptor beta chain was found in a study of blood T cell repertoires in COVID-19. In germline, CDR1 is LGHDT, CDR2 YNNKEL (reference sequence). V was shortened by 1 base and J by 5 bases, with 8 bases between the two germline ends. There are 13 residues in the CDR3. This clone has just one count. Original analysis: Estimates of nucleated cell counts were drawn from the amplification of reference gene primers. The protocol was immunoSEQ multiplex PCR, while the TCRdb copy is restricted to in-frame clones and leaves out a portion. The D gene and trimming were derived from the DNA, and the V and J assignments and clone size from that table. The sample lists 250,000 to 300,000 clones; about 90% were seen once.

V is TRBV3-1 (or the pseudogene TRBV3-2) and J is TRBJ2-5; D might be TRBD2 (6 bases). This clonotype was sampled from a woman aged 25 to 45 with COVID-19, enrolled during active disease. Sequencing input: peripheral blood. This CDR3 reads CASSQAGGETQYF. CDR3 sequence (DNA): TGTGCCAGCAGCCAAGCCGGAGGGGAGACCCAGTACTTC.